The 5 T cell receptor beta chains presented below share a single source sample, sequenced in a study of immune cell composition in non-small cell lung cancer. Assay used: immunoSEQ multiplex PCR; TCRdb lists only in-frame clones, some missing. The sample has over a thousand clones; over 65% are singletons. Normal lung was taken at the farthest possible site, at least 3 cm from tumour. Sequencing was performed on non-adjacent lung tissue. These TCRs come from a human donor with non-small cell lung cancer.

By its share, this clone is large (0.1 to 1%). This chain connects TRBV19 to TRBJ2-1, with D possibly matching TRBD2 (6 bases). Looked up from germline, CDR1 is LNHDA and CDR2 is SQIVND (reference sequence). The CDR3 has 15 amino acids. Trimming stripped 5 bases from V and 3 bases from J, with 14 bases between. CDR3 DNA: TGTGCCAGTAGTGGTACACCGGGGGACTACAATGAGCAGTTCTTC. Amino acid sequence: CASSGTPGDYNEQFF.

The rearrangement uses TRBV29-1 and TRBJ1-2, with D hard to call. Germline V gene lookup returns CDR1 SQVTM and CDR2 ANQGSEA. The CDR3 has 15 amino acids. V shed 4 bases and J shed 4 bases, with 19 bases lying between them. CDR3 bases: TGCAGCGTTGGAACCCTAAATTTTTCGTCCTATGGCTACACCTTC. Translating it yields CSVGTLNFSSYGYTF.

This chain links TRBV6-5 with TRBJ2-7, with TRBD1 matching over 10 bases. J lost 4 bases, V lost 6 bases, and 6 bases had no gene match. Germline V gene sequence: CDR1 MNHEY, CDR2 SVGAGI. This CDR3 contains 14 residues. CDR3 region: CASSPGQGRYEQYF. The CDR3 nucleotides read TGTGCCAGCAGCCCGGGACAGGGGAGGTACGAGCAGTACTTC.

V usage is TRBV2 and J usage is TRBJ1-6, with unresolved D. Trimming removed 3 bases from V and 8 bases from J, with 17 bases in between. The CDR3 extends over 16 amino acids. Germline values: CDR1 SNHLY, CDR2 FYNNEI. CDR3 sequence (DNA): TGTGCCAGCAGTGAGGCGGCCGAAGCTTCTGATTCACCCCTCCACTTT. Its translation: CASSEAAEASDSPLHF.

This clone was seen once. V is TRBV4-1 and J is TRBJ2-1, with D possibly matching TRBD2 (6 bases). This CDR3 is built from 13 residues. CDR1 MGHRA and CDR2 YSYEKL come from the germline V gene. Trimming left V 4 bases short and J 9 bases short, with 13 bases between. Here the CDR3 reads CASSPSGFREQFF. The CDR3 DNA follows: TGCGCCAGCAGCCCGAGCGGGTTTCGTGAGCAGTTCTTC.